The rows below give T cell receptor beta chains drawn from one sample of a study of T-cell reconstitution after alpha-beta-depleted transplantation in children. TCRdb called the PCR reads again in MiXCR, with one record for every CDR3 protein. The sample has roughly 170,000 distinct CDR3 sequences, 6.5% to 7.5% seen once; the top ten hold roughly 3%. Sample: PBMCs from the stem cell graft donor, taken from the stem cell graft. The receptors here all came from a human donor who donated a stem cell graft to a child with Wiskott-Aldrich syndrome. Each CDR3 is given with its conserved first and last residue. The order of the fields is D gene, V gene, J gene, clone size, CDR3 protein, CDR3 DNA. D genes are given only for firm matches. Clone size, where shown, is once, few, many, or a class for clones that have expanded.

d_gene: .
v_gene: TRBV29-1
j_gene: TRBJ2-3
abundance: many
CDR3aa: CSSTTDTDTQYF
CDR3nt: TGCAGCTCCACGACCGATACAGATACGCAGTATTTT

d_gene: .
v_gene: TRBV4-1
j_gene: TRBJ1-2
abundance: many
CDR3aa: CASSQDWGSNYGYTF
CDR3nt: TGCGCCAGCAGCCAAGATTGGGGATCTAACTATGGCTACACCTTC

d_gene: .
v_gene: TRBV12-3/TRBV12-4
j_gene: TRBJ1-1
abundance: many
CDR3aa: CASSLKIRTEAFF
CDR3nt: TGTGCCAGCAGTTTAAAAATACGGACTGAAGCTTTCTTT

d_gene: TRBD1
v_gene: TRBV12-3/TRBV12-4
j_gene: TRBJ1-1
abundance: many
CDR3aa: CASRDGQGKAEAFF
CDR3nt: TGTGCCAGCAGAGATGGACAGGGTAAGGCTGAAGCTTTCTTT

d_gene: .
v_gene: TRBV7-2
j_gene: TRBJ1-4
abundance: many
CDR3aa: CASSLGGGGEKLFF
CDR3nt: TGTGCCAGCAGCTTAGGTGGGGGTGGTGAAAAACTGTTTTTT

d_gene: .
v_gene: TRBV11-2
j_gene: TRBJ1-4
abundance: .
CDR3aa: CASSLFPGPRPFF
CDR3nt: TGTGCCAGCAGCTTATTTCCGGGCCCCAGGCCGTTTTTT

d_gene: .
v_gene: TRBV6-5
j_gene: TRBJ2-2
abundance: many
CDR3aa: CASNAYAGELFF
CDR3nt: TGTGCCAGCAACGCGTACGCCGGGGAGCTGTTTTTT

d_gene: .
v_gene: TRBV7-9
j_gene: TRBJ1-5
abundance: many
CDR3aa: CASSLDTRDTFSNQPQHF
CDR3nt: TGTGCCAGCAGCTTAGACACCCGGGACACCTTTAGCAATCAGCCCCAGCATTTT

d_gene: TRBD1
v_gene: TRBV7-8
j_gene: TRBJ2-7
abundance: .
CDR3aa: CASRLLTGVTYEQYF
CDR3nt: TGTGCCAGCAGATTGCTGACAGGGGTAACCTACGAGCAGTACTTC

d_gene: .
v_gene: TRBV30
j_gene: TRBJ1-4
abundance: .
CDR3aa: CAWSFEVGEKLFF
CDR3nt: TGTGCCTGGAGCTTTGAGGTCGGTGAAAAACTGTTTTTT

d_gene: .
v_gene: TRBV20-1
j_gene: TRBJ2-7
abundance: many
CDR3aa: CSARVEGSPSYEQYF
CDR3nt: TGCAGTGCTAGAGTGGAGGGCTCTCCCTCCTACGAGCAGTACTTC

d_gene: TRBD1
v_gene: TRBV6-5
j_gene: TRBJ1-2
abundance: many
CDR3aa: CASSPDRDLYGYTF
CDR3nt: TGTGCCAGCAGTCCCGACAGGGACCTCTATGGCTACACCTTC

d_gene: .
v_gene: TRBV5-1
j_gene: TRBJ2-7
abundance: many
CDR3aa: CASTDFDPAYEQYF
CDR3nt: TGCGCCAGTACGGACTTCGACCCTGCCTACGAGCAGTACTTC

d_gene: .
v_gene: TRBV24-1
j_gene: TRBJ2-3
abundance: many
CDR3aa: CATSVGSTDTQYF
CDR3nt: TGTGCCACCAGTGTAGGTAGCACAGATACGCAGTATTTT

d_gene: TRBD2
v_gene: TRBV5-1
j_gene: TRBJ2-3
abundance: many
CDR3aa: CASSLERGGSTDTQYF
CDR3nt: TGCGCCAGCAGCTTGGAACGCGGGGGGAGCACAGATACGCAGTATTTT

d_gene: .
v_gene: TRBV12-3/TRBV12-4
j_gene: TRBJ1-2
abundance: many
CDR3aa: CASWEREGYGYTF
CDR3nt: TGTGCCAGCTGGGAAAGGGAGGGGTATGGCTACACCTTC

d_gene: .
v_gene: TRBV6-2/TRBV6-3
j_gene: TRBJ2-7
abundance: few
CDR3aa: CASSTFYEQYF
CDR3nt: TGTGCCAGCAGTACCTTCTACGAGCAGTACTTC

d_gene: TRBD2
v_gene: TRBV7-8
j_gene: TRBJ2-3
abundance: few
CDR3aa: CASSLKLAGVIDTQYF
CDR3nt: TGTGCCAGCAGCTTAAAACTAGCGGGAGTCATAGATACGCAGTATTTT

d_gene: .
v_gene: TRBV7-6
j_gene: TRBJ1-5
abundance: many
CDR3aa: CASSLDPYGQPQHF
CDR3nt: TGTGCCAGCAGCTTAGACCCATACGGTCAGCCCCAGCATTTT

d_gene: .
v_gene: TRBV20-1
j_gene: TRBJ2-3
abundance: few
CDR3aa: CCARDLAVATARDTQYF
CDR3nt: TGCTGTGCTAGAGATCTCGCGGTCGCGACAGCCAGGGATACGCAGTATTTT

d_gene: .
v_gene: TRBV28
j_gene: TRBJ1-2
abundance: many
CDR3aa: CASSTGSNGGYTF
CDR3nt: TGTGCCAGCAGTACAGGAAGTAACGGTGGCTACACCTTC

d_gene: .
v_gene: TRBV6-2/TRBV6-3
j_gene: TRBJ2-1
abundance: few
CDR3aa: CASSTRTSSSYNEQFF
CDR3nt: TGTGCCAGCAGTACCCGGACCAGTAGCTCCTACAATGAGCAGTTCTTC

d_gene: TRBD1
v_gene: TRBV11-2
j_gene: TRBJ2-1
abundance: once
CDR3aa: CASTGTGVRNEQFF
CDR3nt: TGTGCCAGTACCGGGACAGGGGTTCGCAATGAGCAGTTCTTC

d_gene: .
v_gene: TRBV18
j_gene: TRBJ1-5
abundance: .
CDR3aa: CASSPRGDLQPQHF
CDR3nt: TGTGCCAGCTCACCTCGGGGGGACCTCCAGCCCCAGCATTTT

d_gene: TRBD2
v_gene: TRBV7-2
j_gene: TRBJ2-7
abundance: .
CDR3aa: CASSRGGRSSYEQYF
CDR3nt: TGTGCCAGCAGCCGGGGGGGGCGGAGCTCCTACGAGCAGTACTTC

d_gene: .
v_gene: TRBV29-1
j_gene: TRBJ2-1
abundance: many
CDR3aa: CSVDAEIDNEQFF
CDR3nt: TGCAGCGTTGATGCCGAAATCGACAATGAGCAGTTCTTC

d_gene: TRBD2
v_gene: TRBV29-1
j_gene: TRBJ2-1
abundance: many
CDR3aa: CSVEGVSGRESGPSSYNEQFF
CDR3nt: TGCAGCGTTGAAGGCGTTTCGGGGCGGGAGTCGGGGCCAAGCTCCTACAATGAGCAGTTCTTC

d_gene: .
v_gene: TRBV4-2
j_gene: TRBJ2-7
abundance: many
CDR3aa: CASSQVPVAYEQYF
CDR3nt: TGTGCCAGCAGCCAAGTTCCAGTGGCCTACGAGCAGTACTTC

d_gene: TRBD2
v_gene: TRBV7-2
j_gene: TRBJ2-1
abundance: many
CDR3aa: CASSLGLYNEQFF
CDR3nt: TGTGCCAGCAGTTTGGGACTATACAATGAGCAGTTCTTC

d_gene: .
v_gene: TRBV6-6
j_gene: TRBJ1-5
abundance: .
CDR3aa: CASSLGQQNQPQHF
CDR3nt: TGTGCCAGCAGTTTGGGACAACAAAATCAGCCCCAGCATTTT

d_gene: .
v_gene: TRBV6-5
j_gene: TRBJ2-2
abundance: many
CDR3aa: CASSYWESVGNTGELFF
CDR3nt: TGTGCCAGCAGTTACTGGGAAAGCGTGGGGAACACCGGGGAGCTGTTTTTT

d_gene: TRBD1
v_gene: TRBV2
j_gene: TRBJ2-1
abundance: few
CDR3aa: CASFKQGSSYNEQFF
CDR3nt: TGTGCCAGCTTCAAACAGGGGAGCTCCTACAATGAGCAGTTCTTC

d_gene: TRBD2
v_gene: TRBV6-2/TRBV6-3
j_gene: TRBJ2-7
abundance: few
CDR3aa: CASTPAGLAGEQYF
CDR3nt: TGTGCCAGCACCCCGGCCGGACTAGCGGGTGAGCAGTACTTC

d_gene: .
v_gene: TRBV9
j_gene: TRBJ1-1
abundance: many
CDR3aa: CASSVAGAYTEAFF
CDR3nt: TGTGCCAGCAGCGTAGCAGGGGCGTACACTGAAGCTTTCTTT

d_gene: TRBD2
v_gene: TRBV12-3/TRBV12-4
j_gene: TRBJ2-7
abundance: many
CDR3aa: CASSDGGRSYEQYF
CDR3nt: TGTGCCAGCAGTGACGGGGGGAGGTCCTACGAGCAGTACTTC

d_gene: TRBD2
v_gene: TRBV5-1
j_gene: TRBJ2-1
abundance: .
CDR3aa: CASSLEVSGAREFF
CDR3nt: TGCGCCAGCAGCTTGGAGGTTAGCGGGGCCCGGGAGTTCTTC

d_gene: .
v_gene: TRBV5-1
j_gene: TRBJ2-5
abundance: many
CDR3aa: CASSLARETQYF
CDR3nt: TGCGCCAGCAGCTTGGCCAGGGAGACCCAGTACTTC

d_gene: .
v_gene: TRBV29-1
j_gene: TRBJ2-1
abundance: many
CDR3aa: CSVGGSVVGPTDEQFF
CDR3nt: TGCAGCGTTGGAGGATCTGTGGTAGGACCTACGGATGAGCAGTTCTTC

d_gene: .
v_gene: TRBV6-1
j_gene: TRBJ1-2
abundance: many
CDR3aa: CASFSRGAPNGYTF
CDR3nt: TGTGCCAGCTTCTCCCGGGGGGCCCCGAATGGCTACACCTTC

d_gene: .
v_gene: TRBV29-1
j_gene: TRBJ2-3
abundance: many
CDR3aa: CSVDKGTDTQYF
CDR3nt: TGCAGCGTTGACAAGGGCACAGATACGCAGTATTTT

d_gene: .
v_gene: TRBV6-2/TRBV6-3
j_gene: TRBJ2-6
abundance: many
CDR3aa: CASSTGTSSSGANVLTF
CDR3nt: TGTGCCAGCAGTACCGGGACGTCGTCCTCTGGGGCCAACGTCCTGACTTTC

d_gene: TRBD1
v_gene: TRBV11-2
j_gene: TRBJ1-6
abundance: few
CDR3aa: CASSSQGIRSPLHF
CDR3nt: TGTGCCAGCAGCTCACAGGGGATTCGGTCACCCCTCCACTTT

d_gene: TRBD1
v_gene: TRBV7-9
j_gene: TRBJ1-5
abundance: .
CDR3aa: CASSVQWGTEHQPQHF
CDR3nt: TGTGCCAGCAGCGTGCAATGGGGGACAGAGCATCAGCCCCAGCATTTT

d_gene: .
v_gene: TRBV7-9
j_gene: TRBJ2-2
abundance: many
CDR3aa: CASSLGGPANTGELFF
CDR3nt: TGTGCCAGCAGCCTTGGGGGACCCGCGAACACCGGGGAGCTGTTTTTT